The clone carrying this TCR beta chain appeared a few times. Looked up from germline, CDR1 is GTSNPN and CDR2 is SVGIG (reference sequence). Trimming removed 3 bases from V and 4 bases from J; junction bases left unmatched: 6. The CDR3 length is 15 residues. The data belong to a study of T cells after yellow fever vaccination. Study as a whole: Any fraction with a low cell number was prepared using SMART-Seq v4 Ultra Low Input.

UMIs were added to TCR cDNA along with a universal primer site when it was made by 5'RACE template switching. In TCRdb, the 5' RACE reads were re-called with MiXCR into one record per CDR3 protein. Here the sample spans 250,000 to 300,000 distinct CDR3 sequences, over 10% being singletons. The origin of this receptor is a man younger than 40 who received the YFV17D yellow fever vaccine. J is TRBJ2-7 and V is TRBV30, with 13 bases that match TRBD2. Source: CD4+ T cells sorted from PBMCs, taken 45 days after the yellow fever booster vaccination. Here the CDR3 DNA reads TGTGCCTGGAGGCCCGGACTAGCGGGAGTTTACGAGCAGTACTTC. It encodes CAWRPGLAGVYEQYF.